The 31 T cell receptor beta chains listed next were all sequenced from one sample in a study of blood T cell repertoires in COVID-19. The method was immunoSEQ multiplex PCR; TCRdb's version includes in-frame clones alone and lacks a portion of them. Among more than 140,000 clones, around 80% were seen once, and the ten largest hold 6.5% to 9%. The material sequenced was peripheral blood. The source is a woman aged 45-65 years in a cohort sampled during active or convalescent COVID-19.

The V call is TRBV4-1, the J call TRBJ1-2, with 9 bases that match TRBD1. Germline V CDR1 and CDR2: MGHRA, YSYEKL. V lost 4 bases to trimming and J lost 6 bases; unmatched junction nucleotides: 9. This CDR3 has 15 amino acids. CDR3 amino acids: CASSRTGVWKNGYTF. The CDR3 DNA reads as TGCGCCAGCAGCCGGACAGGGGTCTGGAAAAATGGCTACACCTTC.

This clone was observed a few times. The chain links TRBV3-1 (or the pseudogene TRBV3-2) to TRBJ1-1; TRBD1 might be the D (5 bases). Germline lookup yields CDR1 LGHDT and CDR2 YNNKEL (reference sequence). The CDR3 extends over 14 amino acids. The V end was cut by 5 bases, the J end by 5 bases, with 15 bases between. CDR3 sequence reads: CASSDLGGYTEAFF. CDR3 sequence (DNA): TGTGCCAGCAGCGACCTGGGGGGGTATACTGAAGCTTTCTTT.

The sample holds one count of this clone. V is TRBV5-4 and J is TRBJ1-6; the D gene is possibly TRBD1 (6 bases). The CDR3 is 16 amino acids. V lost 0 bases and J 8 bases, leaving 15 bases between the germline ends. Germline assignment: CDR1 SGHNT and CDR2 YYREEE (reference sequence). In DNA form, the CDR3 reads TGTGCCAGCAGCTTGGCGGGGACAAACTCTGATTCACCCCTCCACTTT. Translation: CASSLAGTNSDSPLHF.

The chain is built from TRBV14 and TRBJ1-5; D unresolved. CDR3 size: 11 residues. Trimming removed 9 bases from V and 4 bases from J, with 7 bases in between. The germline CDR1 and CDR2 sequences are SGHDN and FVKESK. CDR3 sequence (DNA): TGTGCCAGGAAACAAAATCAGCCCCAGCATTTT. Amino acid sequence: CARKQNQPQHF.

The V gene is TRBV19, the J gene TRBJ1-4; maybe TRBD1 (5 bases). The germline CDR1 and CDR2 sequences are LNHDA and SQIVND (reference sequence). With 3 bases removed from V and 6 bases from J, the gap between germline ends came to 14 bases. This CDR3 contains 15 residues. The CDR3 nucleotides read TGTGCCAGTAGTATTCGCCAGGGCCCCTATGAAAAACTGTTTTTT. Translating gives CASSIRQGPYEKLFF.

This chain links TRBV27 with TRBJ1-6; D possibly corresponds to TRBD1 (6 bases). V was cut by 3 bases and J by 7 bases, with 10 bases left in between. CDR1 is MNHEY and CDR2 is SMNVEV in the germline V gene (reference sequence). This CDR3 is 14 amino acids long. CDR3 nucleotides: TGTGCCAGCAGTTTCCGGACAGCCAATTCACCCCTCCACTTT. It is translated as CASSFRTANSPLHF.

This chain joins TRBV19 and TRBJ1-2; TRBD1 agrees at 9 bases. Losses at the gene ends were 8 bases for V and 4 bases for J; bases not matched to a gene: 8. Germline V gives CDR1 LNHDA, CDR2 SQIVND (reference sequence). The CDR3 contains 14 residues. The CDR3 nucleotides are TGTGCCAGTCATACAGGGGGCTCTGGCTATGGCTACACCTTC. Its translation is CASHTGGSGYGYTF.

This clone showed up just once. This rearrangement joins TRBV7-6 to TRBJ1-1, with D maybe TRBD1 (6 bases). CDR1 is SGHVS and CDR2 is FNYEAQ in the germline V gene. Trimming stripped 5 bases from V and 8 bases from J, with 12 bases between. The CDR3 is 12 amino acids. The CDR3 DNA reads TGTGCCAGCAGCCAGCAGGGGACAGAAGCTTTCTTT. Translating it yields CASSQQGTEAFF.

The rearrangement uses TRBV6-1 and TRBJ1-1; D unclear. The V end was cut by 2 bases, the J end by 3 bases, with 7 bases between. The CDR3 loop spans 13 amino acids. Germline V gene sequence: CDR1 MNHNS, CDR2 SASEGT. CDR3 loop: CASSETVDTEAFF. The CDR3 nucleotides are TGTGCCAGCAGTGAAACGGTTGACACTGAAGCTTTCTTT.

The rearrangement joins TRBV6-1 to TRBJ1-2, with D unresolved. CDR3 length equals 16 residues. Trimming took off 5 bases at V and 2 bases at J, with 18 bases between the two ends. The germline V gene has CDR1 MNHNS and CDR2 SASEGT. The CDR3 spells CASSQGSWSINYGYTF. CDR3 nucleotide sequence: TGTGCCAGCAGTCAAGGGTCGTGGAGTATCAACTATGGCTACACCTTC.

This clone was counted a single time. This chain connects TRBV5-1 to TRBJ2-2; maybe TRBD2 (6 bases). This CDR3 comprises 12 residues. The V and J ends lost 5 bases and 6 bases respectively, with 8 bases between them. The germline gives CDR1 SGHRS, CDR2 YFSETQ. The CDR3 coding sequence is TGCGCCAGCAGATCGGGGGCCGGGGAGCTGTTTTTT. Translated, it gives CASRSGAGELFF.

This clone was counted only a few times. The chain employs TRBV30 and TRBJ2-7; 7 nucleotides match TRBD1. After removal of 5 bases from V and 3 bases from J, the junction contained 7 bases not matched to a gene. CDR1 is GTSNPN, CDR2 SVGIG, per germline (reference sequence). The CDR3 has 13 amino acids. The CDR3 region is CAWAPGQFYEQYF. The CDR3 bases are TGTGCCTGGGCCCCGGGACAGTTCTACGAGCAGTACTTC. Using reference TRBV30 and TRBJ2-7 for the parts outside the CDR3, the full variable domain is SQTIHQWPATLVQPVGSPLSLECTVEGTSNPNLYWYRQAAGRGLQLLFYSVGIGQISSEVPQNLSASRPQDRQFILSSKKLLLSDSGFYLCAWAPGQFYEQYFGPGTRLTVT.

The chain carries TRBV11-3 and TRBJ1-1; D is ambiguous. V was clipped by 3 bases and J by 1 base, with 6 bases between them. The V gene's germline CDR1 is SGHNT and CDR2 YENEEA. The CDR3 runs to 13 residues. The CDR3 sequence is CASSFAENTEAFF. The DNA of the CDR3 is TGTGCCAGCAGCTTCGCAGAGAACACTGAAGCTTTCTTT. Using reference TRBV11-3 and TRBJ1-1 for the parts outside the CDR3, the full variable domain is EAGVVQSPRYKIIEKKQPVAFWCNPISGHNTLYWYLQNLGQGPELLIRYENEEAVDDSQLPKDRFSAERLKGVDSTLKIQPAELGDSAVYLCASSFAENTEAFFGQGTRLTVV.

The chain has TRBV12-5 and TRBJ1-6; D uncertain. The CDR3 extends over 14 amino acids. Between the trimmed V and J ends, which lost 3 bases and 0 bases, there was a span of 3 bases. CDR1 is LGHNT and CDR2 is FRNRAP in the germline V gene. CDR3 DNA sequence: TGTGCTAGTGGTTTCAGCTCCTATAATTCACCCCTCCACTTT. Amino acids: CASGFSSYNSPLHF.

V gene TRBV5-4 combines with J gene TRBJ2-5, with 8 bases fitting TRBD1. Germline V lookup: CDR1 SGHNT, CDR2 YYREEE (reference sequence). The CDR3 contains 13 residues. V was clipped by 4 bases and J by 10 bases; unmatched bases: 9. DNA for the CDR3: TGTGCCAGCAGCGACGACAGGGGATCAGGCCAGTACTTC. It is translated as CASSDDRGSGQYF.

The J gene is TRBJ1-6, the V gene TRBV30; 9 bases agree with TRBD1. The germline V gene has CDR1 GTSNPN and CDR2 SVGIG (reference sequence). After removal of 3 bases from V and 10 bases from J, the junction contained 10 bases not matched to a gene. The CDR3 covers 15 residues. The CDR3 region is CAWRGDRVPSSPLHF. Here the CDR3 DNA reads TGTGCCTGGAGGGGGGACAGGGTTCCCTCCTCACCCCTCCACTTT.

V and J are TRBV5-6 and TRBJ2-7; D not resolved. CDR1 is SGHDT, CDR2 YYEEEE, per germline. The CDR3 length is 13 residues. Trimming removed 6 bases from V and 2 bases from J, with 12 bases in between. This CDR3 is CASTFPRAYEQYF. CDR3 coding DNA: TGTGCCAGCACCTTTCCCCGGGCCTACGAGCAGTACTTC.

The V gene is TRBV29-1, the J gene TRBJ1-3, with a possible D match to TRBD1 (5 bases). Deletions cut 8 bases from V and 8 bases from J, with 13 bases between. Germline V gene lookup returns CDR1 SQVTM and CDR2 ANQGSEA. This CDR3 is 11 amino acids long. The CDR3 loop is CSSLVRDTIYF. DNA for the CDR3: TGCAGCTCCCTCGTCAGGGACACCATATATTTT.

The chain carries TRBV2 and TRBJ2-4, with D perhaps TRBD2 (7 bases). The germline V gene encodes CDR1 SNHLY and CDR2 FYNNEI. The CDR3 sequence is 13 residues long. Trimming removed 6 bases at V and 11 bases at J, with 17 bases between. CDR3 in amino acids: CASRENLGGVQYF. The CDR3 coding sequence is TGTGCCAGCAGAGAAAATCTAGGGGGGGTTCAGTACTTC.

The chain links TRBV10-3 to TRBJ1-5; no definite D call. The CDR3 covers 15 residues. Trimming cost V 4 bases and J 0 bases, with 10 bases left between them. Germline loops: CDR1 ENHRY, CDR2 SYGVKD. For the CDR3, the DNA is TGTGCCATCAGTGGGGAGTCGGTTAGCAATCAGCCCCAGCATTTT. Amino acids: CAISGESVSNQPQHF.

About this clone: A single base separates this from a much larger clone, so it may be a read error. This chain uses TRBV6-6 with TRBJ1-1, with D perhaps matching TRBD1 (6 bases). The CDR3 consists of 13 residues. V gave up 5 bases and J gave up 3 bases, with 10 bases separating them. Per germline, CDR1 MNHNY and CDR2 SVGAGI (reference sequence). The CDR3 loop reads CASSKQGDTEAFF. The CDR3, as DNA: TGTGCCAGCAGTAAACAGGGAGACACTGAAGCTTTCTTT.

This clone was seen a handful of times. This chain connects TRBV4-1 to TRBJ2-3, with 15 bases aligning to TRBD2. In germline, CDR1 is MGHRA, CDR2 YSYEKL. The CDR3 has 18 amino acids. V gave up 2 bases and J gave up 3 bases; unmatched junction bases: 6. This CDR3 is CASSQKGLAGGSTDTQYF. In nucleotides, the CDR3 is TGCGCCAGCAGCCAAAAGGGACTAGCGGGGGGAAGTACAGATACGCAGTATTTT.

V usage is TRBV6-6 and J usage is TRBJ1-2, with 11 bases that match TRBD1. CDR3 length: 18 residues. With 5 bases clipped from V and 2 bases from J, the junction kept 13 bases outside the gene matches. Germline V gene sequence: CDR1 MNHNY, CDR2 SVGAGI (reference sequence). CDR3 sequence: CASSPARPGTGGNYGYTF. DNA of the CDR3: TGTGCCAGCAGTCCCGCCCGCCCCGGGACAGGGGGAAACTATGGCTACACCTTC.

This clone was seen once. V gene TRBV23-1 combines with J gene TRBJ1-5; TRBD1 matches 7 bases. TRBV23-1 is identified as an open reading frame with a role that is uncertain. The CDR3 consists of 17 residues. The V and J ends lost 4 bases and 0 bases, in that order; junction bases with no gene match: 9. CDR3 sequence: CASSRGGDPYSNQPQHF. In DNA, the CDR3 is TGCGCCAGCAGTCGAGGGGGCGACCCCTATAGCAATCAGCCCCAGCATTTT.

V usage is TRBV29-1 and J usage is TRBJ1-3; D unresolved. V was clipped by 5 bases and J by 0 bases, with 5 bases between them. Germline V lookup: CDR1 SQVTM, CDR2 ANQGSEA. The CDR3 consists of 12 residues. CDR3 sequence reads: CSVYFSGNTIYF. The CDR3 DNA sequence: TGCAGCGTTTACTTCTCTGGAAACACCATATATTTT.

The chain recombines TRBV6-5 with TRBJ1-2; 7 bases match TRBD1. The V segment lost 6 bases and the J segment 8 bases; nucleotides outside the gene matches: 12. The CDR3 length is 14 residues. The germline CDR1 and CDR2 sequences are MNHEY and SVGAGI. The CDR3 DNA sequence: TGTGCCAGCAGGTCGGGACAGCTCAAGGCAGGCTACACCTTC. Encoded protein: CASRSGQLKAGYTF.

The V gene is TRBV19, the J gene TRBJ1-5; D ambiguous. Germline V gene data show CDR1 as LNHDA and CDR2 as SQIVND (reference sequence). V was cut by 7 bases and J by 2 bases, with 15 bases left in between. This CDR3 has 15 amino acids. The CDR3 here is CASTPLEGGNQPQHF. CDR3 sequence (DNA): TGTGCCAGTACCCCTTTGGAGGGAGGCAATCAGCCCCAGCATTTT.

The gene calls are TRBV5-1 and TRBJ1-4; 9 bases are shared with TRBD1. This CDR3 spans 14 amino acids. The V and J ends lost 1 base and 8 bases, in that order; junction bases with no gene match: 3. Germline V gene data show CDR1 as SGHRS and CDR2 as YFSETQ. CDR3 loop: CASSLTGGREKLFF. The CDR3 coding sequence is TGCGCCAGCAGCTTGACAGGGGGCCGGGAAAAACTGTTTTTT.

The rearrangement uses TRBV7-2 and TRBJ1-5, with a possible D match to TRBD1 (5 bases). Trimming took off 4 bases at V and 3 bases at J, with 10 bases between the two ends. The V gene's germline CDR1 is SGHTA and CDR2 FQGNSA. The CDR3 is 14 amino acids. The chain's CDR3 is CASSSSGNNQPQHF. The CDR3 DNA sequence: TGTGCCAGCAGCTCTTCAGGGAACAATCAGCCCCAGCATTTT.

On this clone itself: Other DNA sequences from this sample encode an identical CDR3 as well. The chain uses TRBV11-2 and TRBJ1-3; D uncertain. Germline V gives CDR1 SGHAT, CDR2 FQNNGV. CDR3 length: 12 amino acids. V shed 4 bases and J shed 4 bases, with 5 bases lying between them. The CDR3 loop is CASSSTGNTIYF. For the CDR3, the DNA is TGTGCCAGCAGCTCGACAGGAAACACCATATATTTT. Based on the CDR3 plus reference TRBV11-2 and TRBJ1-3, the full variable domain is EAGVAQSPRYKIIEKRQSVAFWCNPISGHATLYWYQQILGQGPKLLIQFQNNGVVDDSQLPKDRFSAERLKGVDSTLKIQPAKLEDSAVYLCASSSTGNTIYFGEGSWLTVV.

The chain carries TRBV29-1 and TRBJ2-7; possibly TRBD1 for D (6 bases). With 2 bases removed from V and 0 bases from J, the gap between germline ends came to 17 bases. The CDR3 loop spans 16 amino acids. Germline V gene data show CDR1 as SQVTM and CDR2 as ANQGSEA. The CDR3 nucleotides are TGCAGCGTTGAAACTCTGGGGCAGGGGCACTCCTACGAGCAGTACTTC. Translating gives CSVETLGQGHSYEQYF.